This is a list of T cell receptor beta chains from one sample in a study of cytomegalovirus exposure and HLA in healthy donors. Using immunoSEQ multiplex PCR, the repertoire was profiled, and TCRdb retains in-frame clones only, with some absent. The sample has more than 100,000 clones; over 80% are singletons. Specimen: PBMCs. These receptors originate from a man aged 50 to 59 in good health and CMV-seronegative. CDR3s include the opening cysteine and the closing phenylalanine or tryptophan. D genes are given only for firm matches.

CASSLSSQETQYF | TRBJ2-5 | - | TRBV11-2
CASSLDPSSYNEQFF | TRBJ2-1 | - | TRBV7-7
CASSRSGSRNEQFF | TRBJ2-1 | TRBD2 | TRBV7-3
CASSLGQSNEQFF | TRBJ2-1 | - | TRBV7-3
CASSLAGGRLAYEQYF | TRBJ2-7 | TRBD2 | TRBV7-2
CASSPDRGAIFLHTQYF | TRBJ2-3 | TRBD1 | TRBV27
CASSPTPGYGYTF | TRBJ1-2 | - | TRBV28
CASSPRVGRERFPDTQYF | TRBJ2-3 | TRBD2 | TRBV4-3
CASSLQVTTGGGTNEKLFF | TRBJ1-4 | - | TRBV27
CASSSPAGGADTQYF | TRBJ2-3 | TRBD2 | TRBV28
CASSFPEETQYF | TRBJ2-5 | - | TRBV7-2
CASIDLAGDIDNEQFF | TRBJ2-1 | TRBD2 | TRBV10-1
CASSSPGRSYHEQYF | TRBJ2-7 | - | TRBV5-6
CASTPGRSTNEKLFF | TRBJ1-4 | - | TRBV5-6
CASSRPGAADTQYF | TRBJ2-3 | - | TRBV18
CASNRGNSPLHF | TRBJ1-6 | - | TRBV9
CASSEEGQGYQPQHF | TRBJ1-5 | TRBD1 | TRBV6-1
CASIRDGNDQPQHF | TRBJ1-5 | - | TRBV28
CASRLGTGGLDGYTF | TRBJ1-2 | TRBD1 | TRBV7-2
CASSHLRETYNSPLHF | TRBJ1-6 | - | TRBV14
CASGGWNTEAFF | TRBJ1-1 | - | TRBV6-1
CASSSLRTDTQYF | TRBJ2-3 | - | TRBV5-4
CASTLGTESLTEAFF | TRBJ1-1 | TRBD1 | TRBV9
CASSPASGASYNEQFF | TRBJ2-1 | TRBD2 | TRBV5-1
CATGTGGDEQFF | TRBJ2-1 | TRBD1 | TRBV10-3
CASSFTGSSPLHF | TRBJ1-6 | - | TRBV27
CASSYQGAQPQHF | TRBJ1-5 | TRBD1 | TRBV6-5
CASSVGDRGGNEKLFF | TRBJ1-4 | TRBD1 | TRBV9
CASSGDTSDETQYF | TRBJ2-5 | TRBD2 | TRBV5-1
CASSLEGRVVDEQYF | - | - | TRBV5-1
CASSSRDRGSGNTIYF | TRBJ1-3 | TRBD1 | TRBV9
CASSLALAGAYEQYF | TRBJ2-7 | TRBD2 | TRBV5-1
CASSVELPNEQFF | TRBJ2-1 | - | TRBV2
CASSLGAGVGYEQYF | TRBJ2-7 | TRBD2 | TRBV7-7
CASSPSLLAEYNEQFF | TRBJ2-1 | TRBD2 | TRBV5-1
CASSQGRGLDSNQPQHF | TRBJ1-5 | - | TRBV7-6
CASSPFDRAATEQYF | TRBJ2-7 | TRBD1 | TRBV18
CASSVEVRGNYGYTF | TRBJ1-2 | - | TRBV9
CASSPGLIYNEQFF | TRBJ2-1 | TRBD2 | TRBV5-1
CASSLGQNNSPLHF | TRBJ1-6 | TRBD1 | TRBV5-4
CASSYSSRGANTEAFF | TRBJ1-1 | TRBD1 | TRBV6-5
CALRTGSTNEKLFF | TRBJ1-4 | TRBD1 | TRBV30
CAWSPAPSRGYTF | TRBJ1-2 | - | TRBV30
CASSFGRPNTGELFF | TRBJ2-2 | - | TRBV11-3
CAWQGGDNQPQHF | TRBJ1-5 | - | TRBV30
CASSQDREAYEQYF | - | TRBD1 | TRBV18
CASSPRTGQGEKLFF | TRBJ1-4 | TRBD1 | TRBV5-6
CATSPSSEQYF | TRBJ2-7 | - | TRBV25-1
CASSYGGVGTGELFF | TRBJ2-2 | TRBD2 | TRBV6-5